The rows below give T cell receptor beta chains drawn from one sample of a study of beta chain features in type 1 diabetes. Assay used: immunoSEQ multiplex PCR; TCRdb lists only in-frame clones, some missing. Counted here are approximately 160,000 clones, 7.5% to 9.5% occurring once; the ten biggest clones make up 2.3%. The source material was central memory CD4+ T cells from blood. The receptor source for this set is a woman aged 18 to 35 in good health. CDR3s include the opening cysteine and the closing phenylalanine or tryptophan. D genes are given only for firm matches. Clone size appears in some rows only: once, few, many, or a class for an expanded clone.

v_call	d_call	clone_size	j_call	cdr3_aa	cdr3_nt
TRBV29-1	TRBD1	NA	TRBJ1-2	CSVGLGQNYGYTF	TGCAGCGTTGGACTGGGACAGAACTATGGCTACACCTTC
TRBV5-4	TRBD2	NA	TRBJ2-1	CASSSKSTSGGNEQFF	TGTGCCAGCAGCTCCAAGTCGACTAGCGGGGGGAATGAGCAGTTCTTC
TRBV7-3	TRBD2	NA	TRBJ2-5	CASSLGGGLETQYF	TGTGCCAGCAGCCTCGGGGGGGGGCTGGAGACCCAGTACTTC
TRBV11-3	TRBD2	NA	TRBJ2-7	CASSLAGGLYEQYF	TGTGCCAGCAGCCTAGCGGGAGGGCTATACGAGCAGTACTTC
TRBV7-6	TRBD1	few	TRBJ2-7	CASSFDREGAYF	TGTGCCAGCAGTTTTGACAGGGAAGGTGCGTACTTC
TRBV30	TRBD1	few	TRBJ2-2	CAWKKGAGPGELFF	TGTGCCTGGAAGAAGGGGGCCGGTCCCGGGGAGCTGTTTTTT
TRBV6-6	TRBD1	NA	TRBJ2-7	CASSSTGQSRYEQYF	TGTGCCAGCAGTTCCACGGGACAGTCTCGCTACGAGCAGTACTTC
TRBV7-2	TRBD2	few	TRBJ2-1	CASSFLADNEQFF	TGTGCCAGCAGCTTCCTAGCGGACAATGAGCAGTTCTTC
TRBV4-1	NA	few	TRBJ1-2	CASSQQGMRKGYTF	TGCGCCAGCAGCCAACAGGGGATGAGGAAAGGCTACACCTTC
TRBV30	TRBD1	NA	TRBJ2-6	CASQGASSGANVLTF	TGTGCCTCACAGGGGGCGTCCTCTGGGGCCAACGTCCTGACTTTC
TRBV5-4	TRBD2	NA	TRBJ2-7	CASSGDYYEQYF	TGTGCCAGCAGCGGGGACTATTACGAGCAGTACTTC
TRBV23-1	NA	few	TRBJ2-1	CATDRPSYNEQFF	TGCGCCACGGACAGACCATCCTACAATGAGCAGTTCTTC
TRBV11-3	TRBD1	NA	TRBJ1-3	CASSVTGGIYSGNTIYF	TGTGCCAGCAGCGTCACAGGGGGCATCTACTCTGGAAACACCATATATTTT
TRBV7-2	TRBD2	few	TRBJ2-7	CASSFSGASSYEQYF	TGTGCCAGCAGCTTCAGCGGGGCCAGCTCCTACGAGCAGTACTTC
TRBV7-9	NA	few	TRBJ2-1	CASCGGPIYNEQFF	TGTGCCAGCTGTGGCGGTCCCATCTACAATGAGCAGTTCTTC
TRBV5-1	NA	NA	TRBJ1-1	CASSGNRVNTEAFF	TGCGCCAGCAGCGGTAACAGGGTGAACACTGAAGCTTTCTTT
TRBV7-2	NA	NA	TRBJ1-5	CASSLRGGQPQHF	TGTGCCAGCAGCTTAAGGGGGGGCCAGCCCCAGCATTTT
TRBV9	NA	NA	TRBJ2-5	CASGVSASPNQETQYF	TGTGCCAGCGGAGTCTCCGCCAGCCCCAACCAAGAGACCCAGTACTTC
TRBV2	TRBD1	NA	TRBJ2-7	CASSRQGAYEQYF	TGTGCCAGCAGTCGACAGGGTGCCTACGAGCAGTACTTC
TRBV15	TRBD2	NA	TRBJ2-7	CATRKGGSSYEQYF	TGTGCCACCAGAAAAGGCGGGAGCTCCTACGAGCAGTACTTC
TRBV7-2	TRBD2	few	TRBJ2-7	CASSIGLAGGSYEQYF	TGTGCCAGCAGCATCGGACTAGCGGGAGGATCCTACGAGCAGTACTTC
TRBV7-2	NA	few	TRBJ2-6	CASSFRGANVLTF	TGTGCCAGCAGCTTTCGTGGGGCCAACGTCCTGACTTTC
TRBV19	NA	NA	TRBJ1-2	CASSIQGGGYTF	TGTGCCAGTAGTATCCAGGGAGGAGGCTACACCTTC
TRBV11-3	NA	NA	TRBJ2-1	CASRGLADSYNEQFF	TGTGCCAGCCGGGGGCTAGCGGACTCCTACAATGAGCAGTTCTTC
TRBV2	NA	few	TRBJ1-6	CASVQENSPLHF	TGTGCCAGCGTCCAGGAAAATTCACCCCTCCACTTT
TRBV27	NA	few	TRBJ2-7	CASSLRQTSYEQYF	TGTGCCAGCAGTTTAAGGCAGACAAGCTACGAGCAGTACTTC
TRBV6-5	NA	NA	TRBJ1-1	CASSGQQGRAEAFF	TGTGCCAGCAGTGGCCAACAGGGTCGGGCTGAAGCTTTCTTT